These 19 T cell receptor beta chains came from one sample sequenced in a study of neoadjuvant anti-PD-1 for oral cavity cancer. The repertoire was sequenced with immunoSEQ multiplex PCR; TCRdb's copy has only in-frame clones and lacks some. The sample lists 72,000 or so clones; about four fifths were seen once. This material consisted of PBMCs, taken before nivolumab (anti-PD-1) treatment. These receptors were collected from a person aged 35-80 years with oral cavity squamous cell carcinoma.

V usage is TRBV6-5 and J usage is TRBJ2-1; D unresolved. The germline CDR1 and CDR2 sequences are MNHEY and SVGAGI. The germline V and J ends were trimmed by 2 bases and 7 bases, with 9 bases remaining between them. CDR3 length equals 13 residues. CDR3 in DNA: TGTGCCAGCAGTTACGAAATCGGGAATGAGCAGTTCTTC. Amino acids: CASSYEIGNEQFF.

This clone came up once. The V and J genes are TRBV5-1 and TRBJ2-3, with 8 bases lining up with TRBD1. CDR3 length: 15 amino acids. Losses at the gene ends were 4 bases for V and 5 bases for J; bases not matched to a gene: 9. In germline, CDR1 is SGHRS, CDR2 YFSETQ. CDR3 nucleotide sequence: TGCGCCAGCAGCGCCTGGGGACAGGCAATAGATACGCAGTATTTT. The encoded protein is CASSAWGQAIDTQYF. Filled out from reference TRBV5-1 and TRBJ2-3, the complete variable domain reads KAGVTQTPRYLIKTRGQQVTLSCSPISGHRSVSWYQQTPGQGLQFLFEYFSETQRNKGNFPGRFSGRQFSNSRSEMNVSTLELGDSALYLCASSAWGQAIDTQYFGPGTRLTVL.

The chain carries TRBV2 and TRBJ2-7; tentative D call: TRBD1 (5 bases). The V gene's germline CDR1 is SNHLY and CDR2 FYNNEI. This CDR3 has 14 amino acids. Between the trimmed V and J ends, which lost 2 bases and 2 bases, there was a span of 10 bases. The CDR3 bases are TGTGCCAGCAGTGAATGGGGCGGAGCCTACGAGCAGTACTTC. Translating gives CASSEWGGAYEQYF.

The genes are TRBV7-6 and TRBJ2-5; 8 bases align to TRBD1. CDR1 is SGHVS and CDR2 is FNYEAQ in the germline V gene. CDR3 length: 18 amino acids. V shed 1 base and J 1 base; nucleotides not matched to a gene: 11. Here the CDR3 reads CASSLGLARQGRQETQYF. In nucleotides, the CDR3 is TGTGCCAGCAGCTTAGGGTTAGCCAGACAGGGGCGCCAAGAGACCCAGTACTTC.

V and J are TRBV6-5 and TRBJ2-1; 12 positions agree with TRBD2. CDR3 size: 14 residues. Germline CDR1 and CDR2: MNHEY and SVGAGI. V shed 7 bases and J 8 bases; nucleotides not matched to a gene: 6. CDR3 protein: CASKTSGGTYEQFF. Written as DNA, the CDR3 is TGTGCCAGCAAAACTAGCGGGGGGACGTATGAGCAGTTCTTC.

Only one count was recorded for this clone. V usage is TRBV7-8 and J usage is TRBJ2-2; TRBD2 is a possible D gene (6 bases). The V gene's germline CDR1 is SGHVS and CDR2 FQNEAQ. V dropped 6 bases and J dropped 0 bases, with 11 bases sitting between them. CDR3 length: 15 amino acids. DNA of the CDR3: TGTGCCAGCAGGCAAGCGGGCGCGAACACCGGGGAGCTGTTTTTT. This encodes CASRQAGANTGELFF.

The genes are TRBV4-2 and TRBJ1-1, with D possibly being TRBD1 (5 bases). The CDR3 spans 14 residues. Trimming stripped 0 bases from V and 7 bases from J, with 12 bases between. Germline assignment: CDR1 LGHNA and CDR2 YNFKEQ. In nucleotides, the CDR3 is TGTGCCAGCAGCCAAGATCAGTGGGGCGGTGAAGCTTTCTTT. Translating it yields CASSQDQWGGEAFF.

The table lists this clone with a count of one. The chain recombines TRBV7-8 with TRBJ2-7, with D unclear. The V and J ends lost 1 base and 3 bases respectively, with 13 bases between them. The length of the CDR3 is 15 residues. Germline-derived CDR1 and CDR2 are SGHVS and FQNEAQ. In DNA form, the CDR3 reads TGTGCCAGCAGCTTAGACCTCACATCAGGCTACGAGCAGTACTTC. This sequence encodes CASSLDLTSGYEQYF.

This sequence joins TRBV29-1 and TRBJ2-3, with D hard to call. This CDR3 spans 12 amino acids. Trimming pared 4 bases from V and 6 bases from J, leaving 11 bases between. Germline V gene sequence: CDR1 SQVTM, CDR2 ANQGSEA. In nucleotides, the CDR3 is TGCAGCGTTGTACCCAATGGGGATACGCAGTATTTT. It translates to CSVVPNGDTQYF.

The V call is TRBV7-9, the J call TRBJ2-3; 10 bases are shared with TRBD2. Looked up from germline, CDR1 is SEHNR and CDR2 is FQNEAQ (reference sequence). CDR3 length: 16 residues. The junction had 7 bases not matched to a gene; V was cut back by 5 bases and J by 2 bases. The DNA for the CDR3 is TGTGCCAGCAGCCAAGGGACTAGCGCCCTCACAGATACGCAGTATTTT. Translated, it gives CASSQGTSALTDTQYF.

This chain uses TRBV5-1 with TRBJ1-2; maybe TRBD1 (5 bases). Germline V gives CDR1 SGHRS, CDR2 YFSETQ. The CDR3 covers 16 residues. Trimming shortened V by 4 bases and J by 8 bases, and 24 bases separated the two germline ends. In nucleotides, the CDR3 is TGCGCCAGCAGCCCCGCTGGGCAGGGTCCAGGAAAAGGCTACACCTTC. It specifies CASSPAGQGPGKGYTF.

The genes are TRBV27 and TRBJ2-2, with D possibly TRBD2 on 5 matching bases. Looked up from germline, CDR1 is MNHEY and CDR2 is SMNVEV (reference sequence). Trimming stripped 3 bases from V and 5 bases from J, with 7 bases between. The CDR3 length is 13 residues. This CDR3 is CASSFTRTGELFF. In DNA form, the CDR3 reads TGTGCCAGCAGTTTCACTAGAACCGGGGAGCTGTTTTTT.

This chain uses TRBV5-4 with TRBJ2-1; no reliable D call. The CDR3 is made up of 12 amino acids. The germline V gene encodes CDR1 SGHNT and CDR2 YYREEE (reference sequence). The V end lost 4 bases, the J end lost 1 base, and 3 bases lay between the germline ends. CDR3 sequence reads: CASSQSYNEQFF. As DNA, the CDR3 is TGTGCCAGCAGCCAGTCCTACAATGAGCAGTTCTTC. Together with reference TRBV5-4 and TRBJ2-1, the CDR3 gives the full variable domain: ETGVTQSPTHLIKTRGQQVTLRCSSQSGHNTVSWYQQALGQGPQFIFQYYREEENGRGNFPPRFSGLQFPNYSSELNVNALELDDSALYLCASSQSYNEQFFGPGTRLTVL.

The rearrangement uses TRBV29-1 and TRBJ1-1; D may be TRBD1 (5 bases). Germline V gene lookup returns CDR1 SQVTM and CDR2 ANQGSEA. This CDR3 contains 13 residues. V was clipped by 7 bases and J by 1 base, with 13 bases between them. CDR3 in DNA: TGCAGCGGCCCGACAGTCCAGAACACTGAAGCTTTCTTT. Translating it yields CSGPTVQNTEAFF.

This clone turned up a few times. The genes are TRBV5-1 and TRBJ2-5; D may be TRBD1 or TRBD2 (5 bases each). The germline CDR1 and CDR2 sequences are SGHRS and YFSETQ. The CDR3 is made up of 18 amino acids. V was clipped by 0 bases and J by 5 bases, with 23 bases between them. As DNA, the CDR3 is TGCGCCAGCAGCTTGGTTAGCGAGGGGCTGTTCTGGGGCGAGACCCAGTACTTC. Translation: CASSLVSEGLFWGETQYF.

This chain connects TRBV7-3 to TRBJ2-1; D is unclear. The CDR3 is made up of 15 amino acids. In germline, CDR1 is SGHTA, CDR2 FQGTGA. With 5 bases removed from V and 4 bases from J, the gap between germline ends came to 15 bases. The CDR3 spells CASSKGLLGYNEQFF. The CDR3 nucleotides are TGTGCCAGCAGCAAAGGGCTTTTGGGGTACAATGAGCAGTTCTTC.

This CDR3 reads CASTRTGGVAFF. CDR3 nucleotides: TGTGCCAGCACCAGGACAGGGGGCGTAGCTTTCTTT. The chain is built from TRBV6-5 and TRBJ1-1, with 11 bases identical to TRBD1. The CDR3 length is 12 residues. V was clipped by 7 bases and J by 10 bases; unmatched bases: 5. From germline, CDR1 is MNHEY and CDR2 SVGAGI.

The CDR3 here is CAWKASSDTQYF. The CDR3 DNA reads as TGTGCCTGGAAGGCCTCGTCAGATACGCAGTATTTT. The V call is TRBV30, the J call TRBJ2-3; D is undetermined. Trimming left V 4 bases short and J 4 bases short, with 9 bases between. The germline gives CDR1 GTSNPN, CDR2 SVGIG (reference sequence). The length of the CDR3 is 12 residues.

The chain employs TRBV9 and TRBJ1-5, with no clear D. Deletions cut 1 base from V and 5 bases from J, with 7 bases between. The germline V gene encodes CDR1 SGDLS and CDR2 YYNGEE. The CDR3 spans 13 residues. The CDR3 sequence: CASSVNLDQPQHF. For the CDR3, the DNA is TGTGCCAGCAGCGTAAACTTGGATCAGCCCCAGCATTTT.